Shown below are 10 T cell receptor beta chains from a single sample sequenced in a study of T cell responses to AZD1222 COVID-19 vaccine. Sequencing was performed with immunoSEQ multiplex PCR; in TCRdb, only in-frame clones are kept and a portion is missing. This table holds under 150,000 clones, approximately 88% found once. Sequencing was performed on peripheral blood, taken 28 days after the second AZD1222 dose. The source is an adult who received the AZD1222 COVID-19 vaccine.

The CDR3 sequence is CASSQDLEYVGNTIYF. CDR3 DNA: TGTGCCAGCAGCCAAGATCTGGAGTATGTTGGAAACACCATATATTTT. This chain uses TRBV4-2 with TRBJ1-3; D is unclear. The CDR3 consists of 16 residues. The germline V gene encodes CDR1 LGHNA and CDR2 YNFKEQ. Deletions cut 0 bases from V and 3 bases from J, with 12 bases between.

The rearrangement links TRBV6-1 to TRBJ2-5; D remains ambiguous. V lost 2 bases, J lost 1 base, and 8 bases lay in between. CDR3 size: 14 residues. Germline V gene data show CDR1 as MNHNS and CDR2 as SASEGT. CDR3 coding DNA: TGTGCCAGCAGTGAACAGCATCTCCAAGAGACCCAGTACTTC. Encoded protein: CASSEQHLQETQYF.

The genes are TRBV29-1 and TRBJ1-4; TRBD1 matches at 8 bases. In germline, CDR1 is SQVTM, CDR2 ANQGSEA. The CDR3 runs 15 residues. V shed 3 bases, J shed 8 bases, and the junction held 11 bases outside the gene matches. CDR3 sequence: CSVDLAGGAREKLFF. CDR3 DNA sequence: TGCAGCGTTGACCTCGCAGGGGGCGCCCGCGAAAAACTGTTTTTT.

The V and J genes are TRBV7-2 and TRBJ2-7; D is perhaps TRBD1 (5 bases). V gave up 3 bases and J gave up 3 bases, with 9 bases separating them. From germline, CDR1 is SGHTA and CDR2 FQGNSA. The CDR3 is made up of 13 amino acids. The CDR3 DNA reads as TGTGCCAGCAGCTTCGACAGAGGCTACGAGCAGTACTTC. This codes for CASSFDRGYEQYF.

The chain combines TRBV15 with TRBJ1-2, with 7 bases fitting TRBD1. The germline V gene encodes CDR1 LNHNV and CDR2 YYDKDF (reference sequence). V dropped 0 bases and J dropped 2; count of bases not matched to a gene: 15. The CDR3 is 19 amino acids. DNA of the CDR3: TGTGCCACCAGCAGAGATGCGTTAGGGGGCGATTGGGAGAACTATGGCTACACCTTC. It encodes CATSRDALGGDWENYGYTF.

The V and J genes are TRBV7-8 and TRBJ2-5, with D maybe TRBD2 (7 bases). The CDR3 totals 16 residues. CDR1 is SGHVS and CDR2 is FQNEAQ in the germline V gene. The V end was cut by 2 bases, the J end by 2 bases, with 15 bases between. The CDR3 spells CASSLSVGGLQETQYF. In DNA, the CDR3 is TGTGCCAGCAGCTTAAGTGTCGGGGGGCTACAAGAGACCCAGTACTTC. The entire variable domain, with the rest obtained from reference TRBV7-8 and TRBJ2-5, is as follows: GAGVSQSPRYKVAKRGQDVALRCDPISGHVSLFWYQQALGQGPEFLTYFQNEAQLDKSGLPSDRFFAERPEGSVSTLKIQRTQQEDSAVYLCASSLSVGGLQETQYFGPGTRLLVL.

The chain joins TRBV7-8 to TRBJ2-7, with 10 bases matching TRBD2. Germline CDR1 and CDR2: SGHVS and FQNEAQ. The CDR3 contains 14 residues. V lost 7 bases, J lost 4 bases, and 7 bases stayed unmatched. The CDR3 loop reads CASTLVAGGYEQYF. Written as DNA, the CDR3 is TGTGCCAGCACCCTCGTAGCGGGGGGATACGAGCAGTACTTC.

The chain links TRBV7-3 to TRBJ2-7, with TRBD2 matching over 14 bases. The V gene's germline CDR1 is SGHTA and CDR2 FQGTGA. The V and J ends lost 5 bases and 6 bases, in that order; junction bases with no gene match: 6. CDR3 length: 15 amino acids. In nucleotides, the CDR3 is TGTGCCAGCAGCCTGACGGGACTAGCGGGGGCCGAGCAGTACTTC. Its translation is CASSLTGLAGAEQYF.

The chain carries TRBV7-9 and TRBJ2-1; D ambiguous. Germline values: CDR1 SEHNR, CDR2 FQNEAQ (reference sequence). Trimming shortened V by 2 bases and J by 9 bases, and 11 bases separated the two germline ends. The CDR3 totals 13 residues. As DNA, the CDR3 is TGTGCCAGCAGCTTAAGTATCTGGGGTGAGCAGTTCTTC. Encoded protein: CASSLSIWGEQFF. The complete variable domain, with remaining parts taken from reference TRBV7-9 and TRBJ2-1, reads DTGVSQNPRHKITKRGQNVTFRCDPISEHNRLYWYRQTLGQGPEFLTYFQNEAQLEKSRLLSDRFSAERPKGSFSTLEIQRTEQGDSAMYLCASSLSIWGEQFFGPGTRLTVL.

This clone occurred a few times. J is TRBJ1-5 and V is TRBV4-1, with D hard to call. V dropped 6 bases and J dropped 4 bases, with 10 bases sitting between them. Germline loops: CDR1 MGHRA, CDR2 YSYEKL. The CDR3 loop spans 13 amino acids. The chain's CDR3 is CASSYKLNQPQHF. Written as DNA, the CDR3 is TGCGCCAGCAGTTATAAGCTAAATCAGCCCCAGCATTTT.